A single sample gave rise to the 4 T cell receptor beta chains below, sequenced in a study of beta chain features in type 1 diabetes. Their antigen targets remain unknown. The study, taken as a whole, reports: For Type 1 diabetes patients, all four CD4+ subsets carried TCRB CDR3s that were moderately but significantly shorter.

The isolated RNA, all of it, was reverse transcribed, so expressed TCRB transcripts were what got sequenced. Clones were sequenced by immunoSEQ multiplex PCR, and TCRdb holds only the in-frame ones, with some missing. The top ten hold about 0.65% of the sample, which has around 160,000 clones, around 9.7% seen once. Sequenced material: central memory CD4+ T cells from blood. These receptors were collected from a woman in her thirties with type 1 diabetes.

This clone was found a few times. This chain's CDR3 is CAWSVRGTDLQEAFF. CDR3 DNA: TGTGCCTGGAGTGTACGGGGTACTGATTTGCAGGAAGCTTTCTTT. The gene calls are TRBV30 and TRBJ1-1, with D uncertain. Germline CDR1 and CDR2: GTSNPN and SVGIG (reference sequence). This CDR3 spans 15 amino acids. Trimming removed 0 bases at V and 8 bases at J, with 19 bases between.

The table lists this clone with a few counts. The chain recombines TRBV7-2 with TRBJ2-5; D uncertain. CDR1 is SGHTA and CDR2 is FQGNSA in the germline V gene. V shed 7 bases and J shed 0 bases, with 12 bases lying between them. CDR3 length: 14 residues. CDR3 residues: CASKKNRDQETQYF. The CDR3 DNA reads as TGTGCCAGCAAAAAAAACCGGGACCAAGAGACCCAGTACTTC.

This clone was counted between two and nine times. The V gene is TRBV28, the J gene TRBJ2-2, with a weak D call TRBD1 (6 bases). Trimming stripped 1 base from V and 3 bases from J, with 9 bases between. This CDR3 is built from 15 residues. Germline values: CDR1 MDHEN, CDR2 SYDVKM. CDR3: CASSLLDSYTGELFF. The CDR3 DNA reads as TGTGCCAGCAGTTTATTGGACAGCTACACCGGGGAGCTGTTTTTT. Combining the CDR3 with reference TRBV28 and TRBJ2-2 gives the whole variable domain DVKVTQSSRYLVKRTGEKVFLECVQDMDHENMFWYRQDPGLGLRLIYFSYDVKMKEKGDIPEGYSVSREKKERFSLILESASTNQTSMYLCASSLLDSYTGELFFGEGSRLTVL.

This clone was recorded a few times. The limits of the CDR3 on the DNA are not certain, so only TCRdb's listed CDR3 is given. The chain couples TRBV12-5 to TRBJ1-1; TRBD1, the table's D call, was not compared with the DNA. From germline, CDR1 is LGHNT and CDR2 FRNRAP. The CDR3 totals 12 residues, both ends included. The CDR3 reads CASGLVGRGASF.